Each of the 19 T cell receptor beta chains below was sequenced from the same sample in a study of blood T cell repertoires in COVID-19. Sequencing used immunoSEQ multiplex PCR; TCRdb keeps in-frame clones, though not all of them. The sample has around 120,000 clones; around 87% are singletons. The sample taken for sequencing was peripheral blood. The origin of the receptors is an older woman with acute or convalescent COVID-19.

This chain connects TRBV7-9 to TRBJ2-7; 9 bases agree with TRBD1. CDR3 length equals 15 residues. Per germline, CDR1 SEHNR and CDR2 FQNEAQ (reference sequence). V was clipped by 3 bases and J by 6 bases; unmatched bases: 9. The CDR3 sequence is CASSFTGGRVSEQYF. Written as DNA, the CDR3 is TGTGCCAGCAGCTTCACAGGGGGCAGGGTAAGCGAGCAGTACTTC.

The CDR3 reads CASSSTGDEQYF. CDR3 DNA sequence: TGTGCCAGCAGCTCGACAGGGGACGAGCAGTACTTC. The rearrangement uses TRBV11-2 and TRBJ2-7; 8 bases align to TRBD1. The CDR3 runs 12 residues. Trimming took 4 bases from V and 5 from J; bases not matched to a gene: 1. Germline assignment: CDR1 SGHAT and CDR2 FQNNGV.

This chain joins TRBV5-1 and TRBJ1-1; the D gene is possibly TRBD1 (5 bases). This CDR3 spans 13 amino acids. In germline, CDR1 is SGHRS, CDR2 YFSETQ. Trimming shortened V by 6 bases and J by 1 base, and 10 bases separated the two germline ends. The CDR3 reads CASNTDRNTEAFF. Here the CDR3 DNA reads TGCGCCAGCAACACAGACAGGAACACTGAAGCTTTCTTT.

The rearrangement uses TRBV12-5 and TRBJ1-1; TRBD1 matches at 7 bases. The CDR3 consists of 14 residues. J lost 8 bases, V lost 5 bases, and 11 bases had no gene match. The V gene's germline CDR1 is LGHNT and CDR2 FRNRAP. This CDR3 reads CASGRDSPLGEAFF. CDR3 bases: TGTGCTAGTGGTCGGGACAGCCCTTTAGGGGAAGCTTTCTTT.

The chain is built from TRBV18 and TRBJ1-2; D possibly corresponds to TRBD1 (6 bases). This CDR3 spans 15 amino acids. V lost 3 bases and J lost 6, with 17 bases in between. Germline CDR1 reads KGHSH; CDR2 reads LQKENI. For the CDR3, the DNA is TGTGCCAGCTCACCGAATGATGTGGCAGGGGATGGCTACACCTTC. Its translation is CASSPNDVAGDGYTF.

This chain links TRBV19 with TRBJ1-2, with TRBD1 as a possible D gene (5 bases). The CDR3 totals 14 residues. Per germline, CDR1 LNHDA and CDR2 SQIVND (reference sequence). V shed 4 bases and J shed 3 bases, with 12 bases lying between them. The CDR3 loop is CASSRSIRDYGYTF. DNA of the CDR3: TGTGCCAGTAGTAGATCCATCAGGGACTATGGCTACACCTTC.

The chain combines TRBV11-2 with TRBJ1-4; perhaps TRBD1 as D (6 bases). The germline CDR1 and CDR2 sequences are SGHAT and FQNNGV. The CDR3 consists of 14 residues. Between the trimmed V and J ends, which lost 5 bases and 2 bases, there was a span of 9 bases. In nucleotides, the CDR3 is TGTGCCAGCAGCAAACAGGGTACTAATGAAAAACTGTTTTTT. Protein product: CASSKQGTNEKLFF.

The V gene is TRBV7-8, the J gene TRBJ1-5; D gene unclear. The CDR3 runs 14 residues. Germline CDR1 and CDR2: SGHVS and FQNEAQ. V lost 1 base, J lost 6 bases, and 10 bases lay in between. CDR3 in amino acids: CASSLGVGSQPQHF. CDR3 DNA: TGTGCCAGCAGCTTAGGTGTGGGGAGTCAGCCCCAGCATTTT.

The rearrangement links TRBV5-1 to TRBJ1-1; tentatively, D is TRBD1 (5 bases). Germline CDR1 SGHRS, CDR2 YFSETQ. This CDR3 is 13 amino acids long. V lost 5 bases to trimming and J lost 2 bases, with 10 bases between them. The CDR3 loop reads CASSQGSNTEAFF. CDR3 coding DNA: TGCGCCAGCAGTCAGGGCTCCAACACTGAAGCTTTCTTT. The full variable domain, with the rest looked up from reference TRBV5-1 and TRBJ1-1, is KAGVTQTPRYLIKTRGQQVTLSCSPISGHRSVSWYQQTPGQGLQFLFEYFSETQRNKGNFPGRFSGRQFSNSRSEMNVSTLELGDSALYLCASSQGSNTEAFFGQGTRLTVV.

The genes are TRBV27 and TRBJ1-2; 7 bases match TRBD1. The CDR3 length is 15 residues. CDR1 is MNHEY and CDR2 is SMNVEV in the germline V gene (reference sequence). Losses at the gene ends were 6 bases for V and 8 bases for J; bases not matched to a gene: 15. The CDR3 DNA reads as TGTGCCAGCAGCGCTACGGGACAGCTCTTGGGAGGCTACACCTTC. Translating it yields CASSATGQLLGGYTF.

The V gene is TRBV7-2, the J gene TRBJ2-4; D is perhaps TRBD2 (6 bases). Trimming removed 8 bases at V and 2 bases at J, with 13 bases between. Germline-derived CDR1 and CDR2 are SGHTA and FQGNSA. This CDR3 contains 14 residues. The DNA of the CDR3 is TGTGCCAGCGCGCGGGGTGGGACCAAAAACATTCAGTACTTC. Its protein is CASARGGTKNIQYF.

The chain links TRBV28 to TRBJ1-4, with 7 positions matching TRBD1. Trimming at V came to 2 bases and at J to 5 bases, leaving 5 bases not matched to a gene. The CDR3 sequence is 15 residues long. Germline V gene lookup returns CDR1 MDHEN and CDR2 SYDVKM. CDR3 region: CASSLVDRVNEKLFF. The CDR3 DNA reads TGTGCCAGCAGTTTAGTCGACAGGGTCAATGAAAAACTGTTTTTT.

The chain joins TRBV6-2 or TRBV6-3 to TRBJ2-5; TRBD1 is a possible D gene (7 bases). This CDR3 has 17 residues. The germline CDR1 and CDR2 sequences are MNHEY and SVGEGT. Trimming removed 5 bases at V and 5 bases at J, with 24 bases between. The CDR3 DNA is TGTGCCAGCAGTCCCGGTTTGGGGCAGGGGGGAACCGAGACCCAGTACTTC. Its translation: CASSPGLGQGGTETQYF.

The CDR3, as DNA: TGTGCCAGCAGCCCGGGACAGGGCTTGGGCACCATATATTTT. This encodes CASSPGQGLGTIYF. The chain employs TRBV7-9 and TRBJ1-3, with TRBD1 matching 9 bases. This CDR3 has 14 amino acids. Germline V CDR1 and CDR2: SEHNR, FQNEAQ (reference sequence). Trimming cost V 5 bases and J 9 bases; bases outside gene matches: 8.

This clone appeared a single time. The chain employs TRBV19 and TRBJ1-5, with 8 bases fitting TRBD1. J was trimmed by 7 bases and V by 4 bases; bases with no gene match: 9. This CDR3 region has 15 residues. CDR1 LNHDA and CDR2 SQIVND come from the germline V gene (reference sequence). CDR3 DNA: TGTGCCAGTAGTACCCAGACAGGGGCCGGACAGCCCCAGCATTTT. Its translation is CASSTQTGAGQPQHF.

Worth noting for this clone: Compared with germline, one end of the junction differs, possibly owing to a read error. The chain links TRBV7-9 to TRBJ2-2; D might be TRBD2 (5 bases). The CDR3 consists of 16 residues. Germline V gene sequence: CDR1 SEHNR, CDR2 FQNEAQ (reference sequence). CDR3 bases: TGTGCCAGCAGTTTAGCCCACGGGGCGAACACCGGGGAGCTGTTTTTT. It codes for CASSLAHGANTGELFF. Combining the CDR3 with reference TRBV7-9 and TRBJ2-2 gives the whole variable domain DTGVSQNPRHKITKRGQNVTFRCDPISEHNRLYWYRQTLGQGPEFLTYFQNEAQLEKSRLLSDRFSAERPKGSFSTLEIQRTEQGDSAMYLCASSLAHGANTGELFFGEGSRLTVL.

The chain recombines TRBV24-1 with TRBJ2-1; 10 nucleotides align to TRBD2. Germline assignment: CDR1 KGHDR and CDR2 SFDVKD. Germline trimming cut 1 base from V and 5 bases from J; bases unmatched to any gene: 10. There are 18 residues in the CDR3. The CDR3 region has the DNA TGTGCCACCAGTGATTTCCTTTCCGGGACTAGCGACCACAATGAGCAGTTCTTC. This translates into CATSDFLSGTSDHNEQFF.

The chain links TRBV5-1 to TRBJ2-2, with 7 bases lining up with TRBD2. CDR3 length equals 14 residues. V was pared by 0 bases and J by 5 bases, with 1 base of the junction left unmatched. Germline V gene data show CDR1 as SGHRS and CDR2 as YFSETQ. The CDR3 DNA is TGCGCCAGCAGCTTGGGAGCGGGAACCGGGGAGCTGTTTTTT. It translates to CASSLGAGTGELFF.

The rearrangement links TRBV5-1 to TRBJ1-3; D possibly corresponds to TRBD1 (6 bases). This CDR3 spans 15 amino acids. Trimming took off 4 bases at V and 0 bases at J, with 11 bases between the two ends. Germline CDR1 SGHRS, CDR2 YFSETQ. The CDR3 region is CASSVQGSSGNTIYF. The CDR3 DNA is TGCGCCAGCAGCGTACAGGGTAGCTCTGGAAACACCATATATTTT.